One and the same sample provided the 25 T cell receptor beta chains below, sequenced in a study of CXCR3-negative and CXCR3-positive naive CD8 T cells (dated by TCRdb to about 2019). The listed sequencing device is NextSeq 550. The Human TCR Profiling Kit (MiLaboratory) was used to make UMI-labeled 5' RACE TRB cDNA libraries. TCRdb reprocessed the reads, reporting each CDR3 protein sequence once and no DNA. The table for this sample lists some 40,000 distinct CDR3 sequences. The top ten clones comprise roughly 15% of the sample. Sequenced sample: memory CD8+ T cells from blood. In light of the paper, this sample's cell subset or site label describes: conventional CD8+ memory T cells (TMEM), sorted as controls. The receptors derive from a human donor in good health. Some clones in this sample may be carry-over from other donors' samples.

The CDR3 sequence: CASSLEGTSGFEQFF. V gene TRBV7-3 combines with J gene TRBJ2-1; TCRdb lists TRBD2, though no DNA is available to test this call. Per germline, CDR1 SGHTA and CDR2 FQGTGA. CDR3 length equals 15 residues.

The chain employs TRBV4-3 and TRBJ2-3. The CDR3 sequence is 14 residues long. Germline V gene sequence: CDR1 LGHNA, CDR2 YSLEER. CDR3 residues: CASSQGPFADTQYF.

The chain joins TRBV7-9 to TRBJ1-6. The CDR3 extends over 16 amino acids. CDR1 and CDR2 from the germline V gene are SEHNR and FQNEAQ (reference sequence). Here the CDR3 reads CASSLLGSSYNSPIHF.

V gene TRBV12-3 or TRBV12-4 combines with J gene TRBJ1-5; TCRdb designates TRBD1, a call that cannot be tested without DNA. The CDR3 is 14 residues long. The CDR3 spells CASSLARVGQPQHF.

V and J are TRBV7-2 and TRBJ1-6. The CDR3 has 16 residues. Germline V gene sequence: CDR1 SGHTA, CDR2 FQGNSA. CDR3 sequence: CASSSLAGMGNSPLHF.

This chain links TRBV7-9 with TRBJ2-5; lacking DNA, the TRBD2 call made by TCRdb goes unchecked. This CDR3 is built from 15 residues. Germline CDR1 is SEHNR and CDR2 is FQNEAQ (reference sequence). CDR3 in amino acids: CASSLVVDSPETQYF.

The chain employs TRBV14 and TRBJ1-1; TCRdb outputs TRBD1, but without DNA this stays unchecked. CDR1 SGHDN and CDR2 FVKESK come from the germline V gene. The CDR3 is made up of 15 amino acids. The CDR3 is CASSQYGTDYTEAFF.

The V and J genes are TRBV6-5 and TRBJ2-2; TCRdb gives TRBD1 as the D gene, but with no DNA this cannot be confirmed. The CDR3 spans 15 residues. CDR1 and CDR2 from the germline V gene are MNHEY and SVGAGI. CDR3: CASSYSWTVTGELFF.

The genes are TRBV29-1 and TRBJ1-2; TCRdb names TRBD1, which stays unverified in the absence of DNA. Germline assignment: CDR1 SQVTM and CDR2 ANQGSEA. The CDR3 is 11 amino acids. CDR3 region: CSGQNLYGYTF.

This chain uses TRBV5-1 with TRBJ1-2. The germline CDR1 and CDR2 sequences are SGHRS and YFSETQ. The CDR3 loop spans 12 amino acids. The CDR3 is CASSDTADGYTF.

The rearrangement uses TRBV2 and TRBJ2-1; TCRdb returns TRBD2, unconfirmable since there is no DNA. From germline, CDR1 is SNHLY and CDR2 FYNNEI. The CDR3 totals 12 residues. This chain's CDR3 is CASRTSVHEQFF.

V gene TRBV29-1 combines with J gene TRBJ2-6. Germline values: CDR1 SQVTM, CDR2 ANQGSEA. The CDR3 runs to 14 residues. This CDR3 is CSVGMGFGANVLTF. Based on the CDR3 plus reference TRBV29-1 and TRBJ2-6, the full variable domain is SAVISQKPSRDICQRGTSLTIQCQVDSQVTMMFWYRQQPGQSLTLIATANQGSEATYESGFVIDKFPISRPNLTFSTLTVSNMSPEDSSIYLCSVGMGFGANVLTFGAGSRLTVL.

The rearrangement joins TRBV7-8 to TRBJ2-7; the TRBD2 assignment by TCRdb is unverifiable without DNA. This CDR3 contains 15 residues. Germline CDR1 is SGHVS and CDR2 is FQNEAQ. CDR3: CASSLGRGGLFEQYF.

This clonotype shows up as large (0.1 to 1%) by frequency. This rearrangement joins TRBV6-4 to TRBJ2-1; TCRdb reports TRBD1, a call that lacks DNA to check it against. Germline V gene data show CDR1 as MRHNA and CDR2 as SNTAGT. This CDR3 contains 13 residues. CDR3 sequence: CASSVGDKGEQFF.

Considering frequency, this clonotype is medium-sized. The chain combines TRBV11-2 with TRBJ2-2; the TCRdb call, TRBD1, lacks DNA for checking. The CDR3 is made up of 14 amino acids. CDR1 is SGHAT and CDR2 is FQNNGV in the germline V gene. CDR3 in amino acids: CASSRRGNTGELFF. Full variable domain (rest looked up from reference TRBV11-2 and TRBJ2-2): EAGVAQSPRYKIIEKRQSVAFWCNPISGHATLYWYQQILGQGPKLLIQFQNNGVVDDSQLPKDRFSAERLKGVDSTLKIQPAKLEDSAVYLCASSRRGNTGELFFGEGSRLTVL.

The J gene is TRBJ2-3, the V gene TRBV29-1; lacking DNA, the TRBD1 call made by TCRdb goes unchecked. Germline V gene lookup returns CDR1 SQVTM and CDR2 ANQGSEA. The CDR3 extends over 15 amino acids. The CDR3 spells CSVEGDLVGTDTQYF.

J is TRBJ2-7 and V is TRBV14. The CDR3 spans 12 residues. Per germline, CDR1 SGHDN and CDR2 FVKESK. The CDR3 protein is CASSQNPYEQYF.

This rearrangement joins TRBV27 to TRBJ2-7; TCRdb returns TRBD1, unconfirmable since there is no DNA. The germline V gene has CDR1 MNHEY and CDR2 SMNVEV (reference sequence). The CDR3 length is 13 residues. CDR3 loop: CASSLTPKYEQYF.

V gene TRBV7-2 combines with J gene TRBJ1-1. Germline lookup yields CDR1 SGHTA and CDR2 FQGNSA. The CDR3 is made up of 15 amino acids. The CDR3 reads CASSKTVQMNTEAFF.

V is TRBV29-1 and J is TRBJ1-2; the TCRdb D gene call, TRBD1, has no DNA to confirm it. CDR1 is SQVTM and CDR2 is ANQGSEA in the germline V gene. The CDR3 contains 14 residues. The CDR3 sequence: CSVRPGQGTDGYTF.

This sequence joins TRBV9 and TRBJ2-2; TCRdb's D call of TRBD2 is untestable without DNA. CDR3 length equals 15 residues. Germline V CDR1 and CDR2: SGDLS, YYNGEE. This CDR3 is CASSVSGTYTGELFF.

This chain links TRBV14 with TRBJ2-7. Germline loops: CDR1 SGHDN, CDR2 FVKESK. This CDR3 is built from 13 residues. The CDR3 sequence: CASSQEVRYEQYF.

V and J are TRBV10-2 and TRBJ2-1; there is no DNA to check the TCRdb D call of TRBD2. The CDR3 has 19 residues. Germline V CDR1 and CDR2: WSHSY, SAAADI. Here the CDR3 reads CASSEWGLAGVKSYNEQFF.

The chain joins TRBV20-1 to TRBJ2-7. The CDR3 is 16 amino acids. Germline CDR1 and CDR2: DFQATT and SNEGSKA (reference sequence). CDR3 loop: CSARDSSYQIAYEQYF.

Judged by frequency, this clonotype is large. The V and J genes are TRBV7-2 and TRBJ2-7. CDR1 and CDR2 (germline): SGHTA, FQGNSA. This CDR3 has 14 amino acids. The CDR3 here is CASSLLAGTYEQYF. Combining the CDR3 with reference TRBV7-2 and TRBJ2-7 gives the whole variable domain GAGVSQSPSNKVTEKGKDVELRCDPISGHTALYWYRQSLGQGLEFLIYFQGNSAPDKSGLPSDRFSAERTGGSVSTLTIQRTQQEDSAVYLCASSLLAGTYEQYFGPGTRLTVT.